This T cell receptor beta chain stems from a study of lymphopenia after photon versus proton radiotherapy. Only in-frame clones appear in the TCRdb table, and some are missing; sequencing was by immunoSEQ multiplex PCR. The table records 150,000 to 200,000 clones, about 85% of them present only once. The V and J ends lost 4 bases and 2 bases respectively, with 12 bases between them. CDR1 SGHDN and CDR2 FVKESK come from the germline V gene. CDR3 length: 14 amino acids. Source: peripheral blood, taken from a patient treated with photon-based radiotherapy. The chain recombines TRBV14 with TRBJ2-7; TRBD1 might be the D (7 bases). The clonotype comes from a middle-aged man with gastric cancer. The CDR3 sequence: CASSPSRGAYEQYF. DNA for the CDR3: TGTGCCAGCAGCCCGAGCAGGGGGGCCTACGAGCAGTACTTC.